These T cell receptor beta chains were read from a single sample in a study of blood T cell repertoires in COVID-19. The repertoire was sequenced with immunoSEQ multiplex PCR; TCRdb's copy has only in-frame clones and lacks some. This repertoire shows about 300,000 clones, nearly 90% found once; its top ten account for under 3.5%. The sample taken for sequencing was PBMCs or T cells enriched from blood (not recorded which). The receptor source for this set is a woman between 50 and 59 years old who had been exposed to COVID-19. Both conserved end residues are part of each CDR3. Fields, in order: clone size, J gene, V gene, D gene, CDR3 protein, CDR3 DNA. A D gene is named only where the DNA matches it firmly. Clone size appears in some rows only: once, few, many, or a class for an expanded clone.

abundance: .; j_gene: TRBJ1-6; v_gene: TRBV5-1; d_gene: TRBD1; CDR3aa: CASSHGTGASGNSPLHF; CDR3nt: TGCGCCAGCAGCCACGGGACAGGGGCCTCGGGAAATTCACCCCTCCACTTT
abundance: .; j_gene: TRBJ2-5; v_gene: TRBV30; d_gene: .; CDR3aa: CAWTTRGGTGTQYF; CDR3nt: TGTGCCTGGACCACACGTGGAGGGACCGGGACCCAGTACTTC
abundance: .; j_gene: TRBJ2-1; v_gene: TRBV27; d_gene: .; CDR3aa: CASSLSGTNEQFF; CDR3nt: TGTGCCAGCAGTTTATCAGGGACTAATGAGCAGTTCTTC
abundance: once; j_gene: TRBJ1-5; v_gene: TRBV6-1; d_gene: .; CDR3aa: CASSEAAGGQPQHF; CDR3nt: TGTGCCAGCAGTGAGGCTGCTGGGGGGCAGCCCCAGCATTTT
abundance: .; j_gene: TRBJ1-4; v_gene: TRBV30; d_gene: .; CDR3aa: CAWRSHRVSNEKLFF; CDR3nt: TGTGCCTGGAGATCACACAGGGTCTCTAATGAAAAACTGTTTTTT
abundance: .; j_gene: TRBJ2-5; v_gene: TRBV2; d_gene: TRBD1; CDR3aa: CASNQQGAQETQYF; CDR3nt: TGTGCCAGCAACCAACAGGGGGCGCAAGAGACCCAGTACTTC
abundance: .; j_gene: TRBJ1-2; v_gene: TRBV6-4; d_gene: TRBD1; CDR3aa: CASILRDRDLHGYTF; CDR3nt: TGTGCCAGCATTTTGAGAGACAGGGATTTGCATGGCTACACCTTC
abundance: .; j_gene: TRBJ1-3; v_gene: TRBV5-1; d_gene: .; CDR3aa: CASSLPTGSPGNTIYF; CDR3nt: TGCGCCAGCAGCTTGCCGACTGGGAGTCCCGGAAACACCATATATTTT
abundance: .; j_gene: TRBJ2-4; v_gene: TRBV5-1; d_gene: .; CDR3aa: CASSLHGAAKNIQYF; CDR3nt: TGCGCCAGCAGCTTGCATGGGGCAGCCAAAAACATTCAGTACTTC
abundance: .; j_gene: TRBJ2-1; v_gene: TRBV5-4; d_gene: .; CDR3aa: CASSRIDRGSYNEQFF; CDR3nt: TGTGCCAGCAGCCGGATTGACCGGGGTTCCTACAATGAGCAGTTCTTC
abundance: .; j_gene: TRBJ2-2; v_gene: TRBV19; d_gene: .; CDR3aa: CASSSTSVAGELFF; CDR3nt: TGTGCCAGTAGTAGCACTAGTGTGGCCGGGGAGCTGTTTTTT
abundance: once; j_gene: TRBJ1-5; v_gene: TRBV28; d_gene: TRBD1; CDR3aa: CASSTRTGGYNQPQHF; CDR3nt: TGTGCCAGCAGTACCAGGACAGGGGGATACAATCAGCCCCAGCATTTT
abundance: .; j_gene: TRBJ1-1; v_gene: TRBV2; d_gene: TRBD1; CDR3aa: CASSGDRVGNTEAFF; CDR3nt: TGTGCCAGCAGTGGGGACAGGGTCGGGAACACTGAAGCTTTCTTT
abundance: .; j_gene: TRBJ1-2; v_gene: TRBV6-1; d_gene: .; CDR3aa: CASSEEDSSPFYGYTF; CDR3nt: TGTGCCAGCAGTGAAGAGGACTCCTCTCCGTTCTATGGCTACACCTTC
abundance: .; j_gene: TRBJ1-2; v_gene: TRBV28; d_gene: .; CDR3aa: CASSRQDINGYTF; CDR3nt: TGTGCCAGCAGTAGACAGGACATAAATGGCTACACCTTC
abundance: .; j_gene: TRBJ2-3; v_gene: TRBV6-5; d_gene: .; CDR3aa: CASSLLRGGDTQYF; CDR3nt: TGTGCCAGCAGCCTACTGCGGGGAGGAGATACGCAGTATTTT
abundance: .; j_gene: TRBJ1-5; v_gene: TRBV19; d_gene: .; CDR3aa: CASSTIDRFNQPQHF; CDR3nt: TGTGCCAGTAGCACCATCGACAGATTTAATCAGCCCCAGCATTTT
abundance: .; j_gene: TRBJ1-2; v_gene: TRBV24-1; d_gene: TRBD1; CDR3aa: CATSQRGQGGNYGYTF; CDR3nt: TGTGCCACCAGCCAAAGGGGACAGGGGGGGAACTATGGCTACACCTTC
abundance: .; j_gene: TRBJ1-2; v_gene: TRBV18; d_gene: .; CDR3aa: CASSLQGSLYGYTF; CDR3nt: TGTGCCAGCTCACTGCAGGGTAGTCTCTATGGCTACACCTTC
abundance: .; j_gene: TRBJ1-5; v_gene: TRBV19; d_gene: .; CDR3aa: CASSILRGVGNQPQHF; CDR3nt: TGTGCCAGTAGTATCCTCAGGGGAGTGGGCAATCAGCCCCAGCATTTT
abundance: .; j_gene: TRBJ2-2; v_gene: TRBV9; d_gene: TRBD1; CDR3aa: CASSAQGATNTGELFF; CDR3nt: TGTGCCAGCAGCGCACAGGGGGCTACTAACACCGGGGAGCTGTTTTTT
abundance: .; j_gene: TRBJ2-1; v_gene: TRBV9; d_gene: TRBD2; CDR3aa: CASSAGPTGGSYNEQFF; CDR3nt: TGTGCCAGCAGCGCCGGGCCCACGGGGGGTTCCTACAATGAGCAGTTCTTC
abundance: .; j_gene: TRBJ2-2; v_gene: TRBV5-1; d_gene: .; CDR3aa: CASSFQSGPNTGELFF; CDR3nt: TGCGCCAGCAGCTTTCAAAGCGGGCCGAACACCGGGGAGCTGTTTTTT
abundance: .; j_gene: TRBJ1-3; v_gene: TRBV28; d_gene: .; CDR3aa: CASTPGGTSSGNTIYF; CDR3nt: TGTGCCAGCACCCCGGGGGGGACATCCTCTGGAAACACCATATATTTT
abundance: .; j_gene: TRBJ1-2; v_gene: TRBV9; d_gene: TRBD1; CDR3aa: CASSDRQGAGGYTF; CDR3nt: TGTGCCAGCAGCGACCGACAGGGGGCAGGGGGCTACACCTTC
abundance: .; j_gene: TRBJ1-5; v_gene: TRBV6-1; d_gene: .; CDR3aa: CASSEEGAGHF; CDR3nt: TGTGCCAGCAGTGAAGAGGGAGCGGGACATTTT
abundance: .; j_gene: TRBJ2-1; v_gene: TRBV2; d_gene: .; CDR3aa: CASSEAFPTKRFF; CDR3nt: TGTGCCAGCAGTGAAGCTTTCCCTACGAAGCGGTTCTTC
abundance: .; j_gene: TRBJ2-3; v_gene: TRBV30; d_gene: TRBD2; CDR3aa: CAWSISGGETDTQYF; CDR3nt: TGTGCCTGGAGTATCAGCGGGGGGGAGACAGATACGCAGTATTTT
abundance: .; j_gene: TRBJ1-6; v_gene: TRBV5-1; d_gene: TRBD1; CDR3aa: CASSPGDRDSPLHF; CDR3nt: TGCGCCAGCAGCCCAGGGGACAGGGATTCACCCCTCCACTTT
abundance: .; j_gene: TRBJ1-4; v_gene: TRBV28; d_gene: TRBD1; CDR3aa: CASKRDRANNEKLFF; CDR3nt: TGTGCCAGCAAACGGGACAGGGCTAATAATGAAAAACTGTTTTTT
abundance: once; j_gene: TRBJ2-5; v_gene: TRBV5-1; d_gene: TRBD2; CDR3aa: CASMGGAEETQYF; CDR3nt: TGCGCCAGCATGGGAGGGGCAGAAGAGACCCAGTACTTC
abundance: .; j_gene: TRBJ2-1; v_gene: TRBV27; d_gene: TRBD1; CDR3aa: CASSFQGALNEQFF; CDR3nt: TGTGCCAGCAGTTTTCAGGGGGCGCTTAATGAGCAGTTCTTC
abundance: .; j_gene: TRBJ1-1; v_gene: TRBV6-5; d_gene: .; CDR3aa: CASTTGYTEAFF; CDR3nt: TGTGCCAGCACTACTGGTTACACTGAAGCTTTCTTT